Following are 28 T cell receptor beta chains from one sample sequenced in a study of human T cells and chemical hapten exposure. One entry per CDR3 protein results from TCRdb running MiXCR on the RACE reads. The sample records about 70,000 distinct CDR3 sequences, 6.5% to 10% being singletons. Time point noted: patch test 2, 6 weeks after DPC sensitization. Noted treatment: therapeutic diphenylcyclopropenone sensitization with weekly scalp DPC. Sequencing was performed on whole blood, taken in connection with sensitization to the hapten diphenylcyclopropenone (DPC). Every receptor here comes from a woman between 45 and 60 years old with alopecia areata. Some clones in this sample may be carry-over from other donors' samples.

This clonotype was detected many times. The V gene is TRBV4-3, the J gene TRBJ2-3; D not certain. CDR1 and CDR2 (germline): LGHNA, YSLEER. V was clipped by 0 bases and J by 2 bases, with 6 bases between them. This CDR3 region has 14 residues. In DNA form, the CDR3 reads TGCGCCAGCAGCCAAGAACGGAACACAGATACGCAGTATTTT. Amino acid sequence: CASSQERNTDTQYF.

This clonotype occurred a few times. The chain is built from TRBV11-2 and TRBJ2-1; 8 nucleotides align to TRBD2. Germline CDR1 and CDR2: SGHAT and FQNNGV. This CDR3 has 15 residues. J was trimmed by 10 bases and V by 1 base; bases with no gene match: 9. CDR3 loop: CASSLGSGIPREQFF. The CDR3 DNA follows: TGTGCCAGCAGCTTAGGTAGCGGGATACCCCGGGAGCAGTTCTTC.

The chain carries TRBV10-3 and TRBJ2-3; 10 bases line up with TRBD2. The junction had 4 bases not matched to a gene; V was cut back by 0 bases and J by 4 bases. CDR3 length: 16 residues. The germline CDR1 and CDR2 sequences are ENHRY and SYGVKD. CDR3 sequence: CAISESTSGRADTQYF. The CDR3 region has the DNA TGTGCCATCAGTGAGTCGACCAGCGGGAGGGCAGATACGCAGTATTTT.

This clonotype was found a few times. The genes are TRBV5-1 and TRBJ2-2; D not certain. The CDR3 consists of 16 residues. Germline CDR1 is SGHRS and CDR2 is YFSETQ. With 0 bases removed from V and 1 base from J, the gap between germline ends came to 10 bases. The DNA of the CDR3 is TGCGCCAGCAGCTTGGTGTCTAGATTGAACACCGGGGAGCTGTTTTTT. This sequence encodes CASSLVSRLNTGELFF.

The chain combines TRBV7-2 with TRBJ2-3; perhaps TRBD1 as D (6 bases). The CDR3 loop spans 15 amino acids. V was shortened by 1 base and J by 2 bases, with 10 bases between the two germline ends. Germline V gene sequence: CDR1 SGHTA, CDR2 FQGNSA. This CDR3 reads CASSLGQAFTDTQYF. DNA of the CDR3: TGTGCCAGCAGCTTAGGACAGGCATTCACAGATACGCAGTATTTT.

A few counts support this clonotype. The chain has TRBV4-3 and TRBJ2-1, with unresolved D. CDR1 and CDR2 (germline): LGHNA, YSLEER. The CDR3 has 15 amino acids. Trimming removed 1 base from V and 1 base from J, with 8 bases in between. CDR3 nucleotide sequence: TGCGCCAGCAGCCAAGTCCTCACGTCCTACAATGAGCAGTTCTTC. It is translated as CASSQVLTSYNEQFF.

This clonotype occurred a few times. This chain's CDR3 is CASSQGPGASSTDTQYF. CDR3 nucleotides: TGCGCCAGCAGCCAGGGACCGGGAGCGTCTAGCACAGATACGCAGTATTTT. V gene TRBV4-3 combines with J gene TRBJ2-3; D may be TRBD2 (6 bases). V dropped 3 bases and J dropped 0 bases, with 16 bases sitting between them. This CDR3 is 17 amino acids long. Per germline, CDR1 LGHNA and CDR2 YSLEER.

This clonotype was seen a few times. This chain joins TRBV6-6 and TRBJ2-2; TRBD1 aligns across 8 bases. There are 15 residues in the CDR3. The V gene's germline CDR1 is MNHNY and CDR2 SVGAGI (reference sequence). V lost 5 bases, J lost 3 bases, and 5 bases stayed unmatched. The CDR3: CASSVTGADTGELFF. The DNA for the CDR3 is TGTGCCAGCAGTGTGACAGGGGCGGACACCGGGGAGCTGTTTTTT.

V and J are TRBV12-3 or TRBV12-4 and TRBJ1-5; D is uncertain. The V gene lost 1 base and the J gene lost 3 bases, with 7 bases spanning the gap. This CDR3 has 14 amino acids. CDR3 nucleotides: TGTGCCAGCAGTTTAGTCGGGCCCAATCAGCCCCAGCATTTT. Translating it yields CASSLVGPNQPQHF.

This clonotype was counted a few times. The junction and the germline gene differ at one end; a read error may be behind it. The chain carries TRBV3-1 and TRBJ1-4, with 10 bases fitting TRBD1. The germline gives CDR1 LGHDT, CDR2 YNNKEL (reference sequence). The CDR3 length is 14 residues. DNA for the CDR3: TGTGCCAGCAGCCCGGACAGGGGGAATGAAAGACTGTTTTTT. Its translation: CASSPDRGNERLFF.

The CDR3 bases are TGTGCCAGCAGCCAAGATGCTAGCGGAGAGACCCAGTACTTC. Protein: CASSQDASGETQYF. J is TRBJ2-5 and V is TRBV4-2; 7 bases map to TRBD2. This CDR3 is built from 14 residues. Trimming cost V 0 bases and J 4 bases; bases outside gene matches: 2. The germline V gene has CDR1 LGHNA and CDR2 YNFKEQ.

CDR3 in amino acids: CASSLPPNTEAFF. CDR3 coding DNA: TGTGCCAGCAGCTTACCTCCGAACACTGAAGCTTTCTTT. The chain links TRBV7-9 to TRBJ1-1; D not certain. Germline CDR1 and CDR2: SEHNR and FQNEAQ (reference sequence). Trimming shortened V by 2 bases and J by 1 base, and 5 bases separated the two germline ends. CDR3 length equals 13 residues.

V gene TRBV29-1 combines with J gene TRBJ2-7, with TRBD2 matching over 8 bases. V lost 6 bases to trimming and J lost 0 bases; unmatched junction nucleotides: 7. The germline V gene has CDR1 SQVTM and CDR2 ANQGSEA. The CDR3 sequence is 14 residues long. The CDR3 DNA is TGCAGCGTCGTAGCGGGGCTCAGCTCCTACGAGCAGTACTTC. This encodes CSVVAGLSSYEQYF.

The rearrangement links TRBV4-2 to TRBJ1-5; D unresolved. The V gene's germline CDR1 is LGHNA and CDR2 YNFKEQ. V dropped 4 bases and J dropped 6 bases, with 10 bases sitting between them. The CDR3 has 13 amino acids. CDR3 sequence reads: CASSLAPGQPQHF. Here the CDR3 DNA reads TGTGCCAGCAGCCTCGCCCCTGGTCAGCCCCAGCATTTT.

This clonotype was seen many times. V is TRBV29-1 and J is TRBJ2-5, with TRBD1 identical over 7 bases. V gave up 2 bases and J gave up 4 bases; unmatched junction bases: 1. CDR3 length: 12 amino acids. Germline CDR1 is SQVTM and CDR2 is ANQGSEA. CDR3 region: CSVENRGETQYF. As DNA, the CDR3 is TGCAGCGTTGAAAACAGGGGAGAGACCCAGTACTTC.

Many counts were recorded for this clonotype. The rearrangement uses TRBV9 and TRBJ1-1; D ambiguous. V was trimmed by 7 bases and J by 4 bases, leaving 14 bases between them. Germline CDR1 SGDLS, CDR2 YYNGEE. This CDR3 spans 13 amino acids. CDR3 bases: TGTGCCAGCGGTGAGGGAAGGGCCACTGAAGCTTTCTTT. Translating it yields CASGEGRATEAFF.

This clonotype was seen only a few times. V usage is TRBV20-1 and J usage is TRBJ1-5; a possible D gene is TRBD1 (5 bases). The V end lost 5 bases, the J end lost 7 bases, and 12 bases lay between the germline ends. The germline V gene encodes CDR1 DFQATT and CDR2 SNEGSKA (reference sequence). CDR3 length: 12 amino acids. DNA of the CDR3: TGCAGTGCTTTGAGACGGGGCCAGCCCCAGCATTTT. Protein product: CSALRRGQPQHF.

The chain joins TRBV27 to TRBJ1-5; D is possibly TRBD1 (5 bases). The V gene's germline CDR1 is MNHEY and CDR2 SMNVEV (reference sequence). Trimming shortened V by 3 bases and J by 4 bases, and 10 bases separated the two germline ends. CDR3 length: 14 residues. The CDR3 reads CASSLGGVNQPQHF. The CDR3 region has the DNA TGTGCCAGCAGTTTGGGGGGGGTTAATCAGCCCCAGCATTTT.

This rearrangement joins TRBV29-1 to TRBJ2-6, with D possibly TRBD2 on 6 matching bases. Germline V CDR1 and CDR2: SQVTM, ANQGSEA. The CDR3 runs 17 residues. V was shortened by 6 bases and J by 0 bases, with 18 bases between the two germline ends. CDR3 protein: CSVSGPSEGSGANVLTF. DNA of the CDR3: TGCAGCGTCTCCGGGCCATCGGAGGGCTCTGGGGCCAACGTCCTGACTTTC.

A few counts support this clonotype. The gene calls are TRBV19 and TRBJ1-2; weak D call: TRBD1 (5 bases). The V gene's germline CDR1 is LNHDA and CDR2 SQIVND (reference sequence). CDR3 length: 14 amino acids. V was shortened by 11 bases and J by 0 bases, with 16 bases between the two germline ends. CDR3 sequence: CASRRDGANYGYTF. The CDR3 DNA reads as TGTGCCTCCAGGCGGGACGGCGCTAACTATGGCTACACCTTC.

This chain uses TRBV20-1 with TRBJ2-7; 10 nucleotides match TRBD2. Germline-derived CDR1 and CDR2 are DFQATT and SNEGSKA (reference sequence). Trimming at V came to 6 bases and at J to 7 bases, leaving 18 bases not matched to a gene. This CDR3 contains 16 residues. Here the CDR3 reads CSARALAGAFLGEQYF. The DNA for the CDR3 is TGCAGTGCCCGCGCGCTAGCGGGGGCGTTCTTGGGTGAGCAGTACTTC.

This clonotype was observed many times. V and J are TRBV2 and TRBJ1-1; D is ambiguous. V was trimmed by 6 bases and J by 1 base, leaving 9 bases between them. Germline CDR1 and CDR2: SNHLY and FYNNEI. The CDR3 spans 13 residues. CDR3 loop: CASRSTENTEAFF. The CDR3 DNA follows: TGTGCCAGCAGATCTACAGAGAACACTGAAGCTTTCTTT.

In its sample, this clonotype was seen a few times. The rearrangement joins TRBV5-1 to TRBJ2-5, with 8 positions matching TRBD1. There are 16 residues in the CDR3. Germline V gene sequence: CDR1 SGHRS, CDR2 YFSETQ. V trimming: 4 bases; J trimming: 5 bases; junction bases outside the gene matches: 13. CDR3 nucleotide sequence: TGCGCCAGCAGCCCGGAGGTGGCAGGGGGCATGGAGACCCAGTACTTC. Its protein product is CASSPEVAGGMETQYF.

On this clonotype: A much larger clone lies one base from this, so it may be a read error. V is TRBV29-1 and J is TRBJ1-2; 7 nucleotides agree with TRBD1. This CDR3 is built from 13 residues. With V trimmed by 7 bases and J by 9 bases, 14 bases remained unmatched. Germline V gives CDR1 SQVTM, CDR2 ANQGSEA. The CDR3 bases are TGCAGCGCCCCGTCCGGGACAGATTATAGCTACACCTTC. Its translation is CSAPSGTDYSYTF.

This clonotype was detected ten times or more. The chain joins TRBV29-1 to TRBJ1-2, with no clear D. Deletions cut 5 bases from V and 4 bases from J, with 14 bases between. The CDR3 runs to 13 residues. CDR1 is SQVTM and CDR2 is ANQGSEA in the germline V gene. The CDR3 here is CSVTSSSFYGYTF. The CDR3 nucleotides are TGCAGCGTTACGTCCTCCTCCTTCTATGGCTACACCTTC. Using reference TRBV29-1 and TRBJ1-2 for the parts outside the CDR3, the full variable domain is SAVISQKPSRDICQRGTSLTIQCQVDSQVTMMFWYRQQPGQSLTLIATANQGSEATYESGFVIDKFPISRPNLTFSTLTVSNMSPEDSSIYLCSVTSSSFYGYTFGSGTRLTVV.

The chain uses TRBV6-2 or TRBV6-3 and TRBJ1-1; D gene uncertain. Between the trimmed V and J ends, which lost 6 bases and 4 bases, there was a span of 15 bases. CDR1 and CDR2 (germline): MNHEY, SVGEGT. The CDR3 extends over 14 amino acids. The CDR3 sequence: CASSRPVVGTEAFF. Here the CDR3 DNA reads TGTGCCAGCAGCCGCCCGGTCGTAGGCACTGAAGCTTTCTTT.

This clonotype was counted many times. This chain connects TRBV29-1 to TRBJ1-2, with 9 bases that match TRBD1. CDR1 and CDR2 (germline): SQVTM, ANQGSEA. V was pared by 6 bases and J by 7 bases, with 9 bases of the junction left unmatched. The CDR3 is made up of 13 amino acids. CDR3 protein: CSVATGTGPGYTF. Written as DNA, the CDR3 is TGCAGCGTCGCTACCGGGACAGGGCCTGGCTACACCTTC.

This chain links TRBV25-1 with TRBJ2-7; 7 bases match TRBD1. V shed 4 bases and J 2 bases; nucleotides not matched to a gene: 5. From germline, CDR1 is MGHDK and CDR2 SYGVNS. The CDR3 has 14 amino acids. In nucleotides, the CDR3 is TGTGCCAGCAGTGCCGGGACAGCCACCTACGAGCAGTACTTC. Translating it yields CASSAGTATYEQYF.